This T cell receptor beta chain was found in a study of PD-1 blockade in classical Hodgkin lymphoma. Study-wide results and caveats: The diversity seen at baseline in complete responders resembled that of newly diagnosed patients.

Generated by immunoSEQ multiplex PCR, the TCRdb table keeps only in-frame clones and is missing some. This table holds over 10,000 clones, roughly 86% found once. Following autologous stem cell transplantation, relapse occurred in every patient, and exposure to brentuximab vedotin varied. Details on this clone: Its antigen remains unidentified.

CDR3 length: 14 residues. V shed 0 bases and J shed 5 bases, with 8 bases lying between them. The germline V gene encodes CDR1 MGHRA and CDR2 YSYEKL. The J gene is TRBJ2-4, the V gene TRBV4-1; D gene ambiguous. The input for sequencing was peripheral blood mononuclear cells (PBMCs), taken at baseline. The receptor was isolated from a human donor with classical Hodgkin lymphoma. In DNA form, the CDR3 reads TGCGCCAGCAGCCAAGATGGTGCGCAAAACATTCAGTACTTC. Amino acid sequence: CASSQDGAQNIQYF.